This record concerns one T cell receptor beta chain sequence. This CDR3 is 13 amino acids long. V shed 4 bases, J shed 6 bases, and the junction held 4 bases outside the gene matches. Germline V CDR1 and CDR2: KGHDR, SFDVKD. This entry comes from a study of blood T cell repertoires in COVID-19. Per the study methods: Amplification of reference gene primers provided the estimated nucleated cell counts. Sequencing was performed with immunoSEQ multiplex PCR; in TCRdb, only in-frame clones are kept and a portion is missing. That table supplies the V and J calls and clone size; D and trimming were determined from the DNA. The sample lists roughly 97,000 clones, 84% occurring once.

The receptor comes from a man in his sixties with acute or convalescent COVID-19. The chain recombines TRBV24-1 with TRBJ1-2; TRBD1 matches 7 bases. The sequenced material came from peripheral blood. Here the CDR3 reads CATSEPGTDGYTF. The CDR3, as DNA: TGTGCCACCAGTGAACCCGGGACAGATGGCTACACCTTC.